This T cell receptor (beta chain) was retrieved from a study of T cell changes during pregnancy in multiple sclerosis. The V and J ends lost 4 bases and 5 bases, in that order; junction bases with no gene match: 4. The CDR3 spans 16 residues. Looked up from germline, CDR1 is SGHTA and CDR2 is FQGTGA. The table came from immunoSEQ multiplex PCR; TCRdb's copy has only in-frame clones and leaves some out. The table has tens of thousands of clones, approximately 91% seen once; the top ten hold roughly 1.5%. The TCR sequence derives from a female donor with multiple sclerosis, enrolled in a pregnancy study. The chain carries TRBV7-3 and TRBJ2-2, with 13 nucleotides matching TRBD2. The starting material was peripheral blood, obtained in the third trimester of pregnancy. The CDR3 DNA is TGTGCCAGCAGCTCGATACTAGCGGGGGGGACCGGGGAGCTGTTTTTT. Translating it yields CASSSILAGGTGELFF.